This TCR beta chain was identified in a study of early T cells in non-severe SARS-CoV-2 infection. Study-wide results and limits: There was a bias toward anti-spike CD8 responses in VDJdb matching, which missed private and CD4 specificities.

This clonotype was found a few times. Its antigen is as yet unknown. The V segment lost 0 bases and the J segment 8 bases; nucleotides outside the gene matches: 4. Germline CDR1 is LNHDA and CDR2 is SQIVND (reference sequence). This CDR3 has 14 amino acids. MiXCR, run by TCRdb on the 5' RACE reads, gives a single entry per CDR3 protein. The table lists 70,000 to 90,000 distinct CDR3 sequences, approximately 12% of them singletons, with more than 3% in the top ten. V usage is TRBV19 and J usage is TRBJ2-4; 7 bases fit TRBD1. Input material: whole blood. The sequence was obtained from an adult who was a healthcare worker with PCR-confirmed SARS-CoV-2 infection or an uninfected control (not recorded which). CDR3 protein: CASSIEGGEDIQYF. For the CDR3, the DNA is TGTGCCAGTAGTATAGAAGGGGGCGAGGACATTCAGTACTTC.